This T cell receptor (beta chain) stems from a study of cytomegalovirus exposure and HLA in healthy donors. General study results and limits: In a later analysis, most CMV-associated TCR beta chains appeared HLA-restricted. Presence/absence analysis assumed near-uniform sequencing depth across donors.

The CDR3 covers 16 residues. V lost 2 bases to trimming and J lost 1 base; unmatched junction nucleotides: 7. Germline loops: CDR1 SEHNR, CDR2 FQNEAQ (reference sequence). Comment on this clone: Its antigen is currently unknown.

The PCR was carried out with 60 Vbeta primers and 13 Jbeta primers. The table came from immunoSEQ multiplex PCR; TCRdb's copy has only in-frame clones and leaves some out. The data hold around 230,000 clones, with roughly 78% observed a single time. Source material: PBMCs. The V and J genes are TRBV7-9 and TRBJ1-1, with 7 bases aligning to TRBD1. The TCR was taken from a boy aged 5-17 years in good health and CMV-seronegative. CDR3 DNA sequence: TGTGCCAGCAGCTTAAGACAGGGTCCCCGGAACACTGAAGCTTTCTTT. This encodes CASSLRQGPRNTEAFF.